This T cell receptor (beta chain) was recovered during a study of Ad26.COV2.S vaccination and SARS-CoV-2 variants. Study findings and constraints: In TCR breadth and depth analyses, total T cell responses may have been underestimated. Substantial breadth in spike-specific CD8+ and CD4+ T cell responses was reportedly seen after vaccination. Spike-specific TCR breadth was greater after Ad26.COV2.S than placebo.

This CDR3 contains 15 residues. Looked up from germline, CDR1 is LNHDA and CDR2 is SQIVND (reference sequence). Trimming removed 5 bases at V and 0 bases at J, with 11 bases between. Concerning this clone itself: Its matching antigen is unknown.

Only in-frame clones appear in the TCRdb table, and some are missing; sequencing was by immunoSEQ multiplex PCR. The profile shows around 350,000 clones, about 85% of them singletons. Treatment in this sample: around 19 received Ad26.COV2.S at low or high dose, single or two shots; about 5 received placebo; per-sample allocation not given. Sampling was performed 63 days after the first vaccine or placebo injection. Wuhan-strain SARS-CoV-2 spike was expressed by the Ad26 vector that made up the vaccine. The sequencing here drew on peripheral blood, taken in a trial of Ad26.COV2.S vaccine versus placebo. This TCR derives from a person aged 18-60 years who received the Ad26.COV2.S COVID-19 vaccine or a placebo. This chain links TRBV19 with TRBJ1-3; D ambiguous. CDR3 loop: CASSWPASSGNTIYF. For the CDR3, the DNA is TGTGCCAGTAGTTGGCCCGCGAGCTCTGGAAACACCATATATTTT.